This TCR beta chain is from a study of human T cells and chemical hapten exposure. General study results and limits: Relative to controls, expanded TCRs formed significantly more large CDR3 similarity clusters.

In its sample, this clonotype was seen a few times. What it recognizes is unknown. Time point specified: pre-sensitization, week 0. Treatment described: therapeutic diphenylcyclopropenone sensitization with weekly scalp DPC. This CDR3 spans 14 amino acids. Germline assignment: CDR1 SGDLS and CDR2 YYNGEE. Trimming removed 0 bases from V and 6 bases from J; junction bases left unmatched: 5. TCRdb used MiXCR to reprocess the RACE reads, holding one entry per CDR3 protein. The data contain some 110,000 distinct CDR3 sequences, roughly 12% of them singletons. The genes are TRBV9 and TRBJ2-7; TRBD2 agrees at 8 bases. This specimen consisted of whole blood, obtained in connection with sensitization to the hapten diphenylcyclopropenone (DPC). The TCR sequence derives from a woman aged 50 to 65 with alopecia areata. Some clones in this sample may be carry-over from other donors' samples. This CDR3 is CASSVVGGLGEQYF. The CDR3 DNA reads as TGTGCCAGCAGCGTAGTCGGGGGACTAGGCGAGCAGTACTTC.